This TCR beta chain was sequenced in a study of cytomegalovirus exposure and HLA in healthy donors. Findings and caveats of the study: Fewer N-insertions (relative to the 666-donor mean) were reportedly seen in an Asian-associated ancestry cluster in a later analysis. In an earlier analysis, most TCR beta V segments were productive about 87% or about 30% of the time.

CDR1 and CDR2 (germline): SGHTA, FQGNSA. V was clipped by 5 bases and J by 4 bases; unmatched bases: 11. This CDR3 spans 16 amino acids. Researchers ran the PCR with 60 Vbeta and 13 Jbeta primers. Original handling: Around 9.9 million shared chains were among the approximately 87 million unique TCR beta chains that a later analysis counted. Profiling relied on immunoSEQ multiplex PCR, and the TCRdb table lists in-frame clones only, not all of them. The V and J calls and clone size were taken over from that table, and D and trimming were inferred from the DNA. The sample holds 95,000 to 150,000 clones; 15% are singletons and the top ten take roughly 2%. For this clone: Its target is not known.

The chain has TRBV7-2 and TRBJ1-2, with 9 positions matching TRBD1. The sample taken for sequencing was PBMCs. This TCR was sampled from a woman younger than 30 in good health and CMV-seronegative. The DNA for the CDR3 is TGTGCCAGCAGCAACCCGACAGGGGGACGGGCCTATGGCTACACCTTC. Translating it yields CASSNPTGGRAYGYTF.